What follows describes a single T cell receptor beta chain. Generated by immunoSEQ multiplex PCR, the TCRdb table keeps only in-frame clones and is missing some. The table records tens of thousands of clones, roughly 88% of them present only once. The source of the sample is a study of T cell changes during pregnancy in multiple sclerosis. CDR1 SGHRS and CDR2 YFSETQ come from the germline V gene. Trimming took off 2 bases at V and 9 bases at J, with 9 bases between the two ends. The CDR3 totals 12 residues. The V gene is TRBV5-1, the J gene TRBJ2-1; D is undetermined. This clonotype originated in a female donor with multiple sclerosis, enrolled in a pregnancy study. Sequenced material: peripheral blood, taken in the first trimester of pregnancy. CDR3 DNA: TGCGCCAGCAGCTTTAGCTTGACTGAGCAGTTCTTC. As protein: CASSFSLTEQFF.